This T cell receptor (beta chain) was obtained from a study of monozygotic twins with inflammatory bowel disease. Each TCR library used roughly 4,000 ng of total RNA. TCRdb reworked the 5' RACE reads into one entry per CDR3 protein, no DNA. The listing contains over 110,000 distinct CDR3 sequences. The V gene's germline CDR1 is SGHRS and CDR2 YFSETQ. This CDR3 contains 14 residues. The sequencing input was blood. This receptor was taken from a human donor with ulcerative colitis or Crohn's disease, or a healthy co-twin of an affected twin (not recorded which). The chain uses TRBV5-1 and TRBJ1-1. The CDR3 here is CASRPDGPNTEAFF.